The T cell receptor beta chain described here comes from a study of blood T cell repertoires in COVID-19. In the study overall: The samples span acute and convalescent COVID-19 from the United States, Italy and Spain.

The J segment lost 9 bases and the V segment lost 3 bases, leaving 2 bases of the junction unmatched. Germline CDR1 and CDR2: ENHRY and SYGVKD. The CDR3 runs to 12 residues. Per the authors' pipeline: Nucleated cell number was recorded as an estimate derived from reference gene primer amplification. The protocol was immunoSEQ multiplex PCR, while the TCRdb copy is restricted to in-frame clones and leaves out a portion. The V and J calls and the clone size are those of that table, but D and trimming were determined from the DNA. The sample has some 50,000 clones, around 68% seen once. This clonotype was sampled from a woman aged 70-85 years with acute or convalescent COVID-19. The specimen sequenced was peripheral blood. The V and J genes are TRBV10-3 and TRBJ2-1; 7 bases are shared with TRBD2. The DNA of the CDR3 is TGTGCCATCAGTGAAGAGCGGGGTGAGCAGTTCTTC. This encodes CAISEERGEQFF.